This T cell receptor (beta chain) was profiled in a study of blood T cell repertoires in COVID-19. At the level of the study: Sites across the United States, Italy and Spain contributed samples from acute and convalescent COVID-19. PBMCs, B-cell-depleted T cells, or T cells were the source of the cDNA or gDNA that made up the material.

This clone was detected a few times. The V and J ends lost 6 bases and 5 bases respectively, with 10 bases between them. This CDR3 has 11 residues. The V gene's germline CDR1 is DFQATT and CDR2 SNEGSKA (reference sequence). Using immunoSEQ multiplex PCR, the repertoire was profiled, and TCRdb retains in-frame clones only, with some absent. This sample has roughly 250,000 clones, with around 87% found just once. V gene TRBV20-1 combines with J gene TRBJ1-1, with D maybe TRBD1 (6 bases). Sequenced sample: peripheral blood. The TCR was taken from a man aged 55 to 69 who had recovered from COVID-19. CDR3 sequence (DNA): TGCAGTGCAGGACAGAGGACTGAAGCTTTCTTT. Protein: CSAGQRTEAFF.